A selection of T cell receptor beta chains follows, all from one sample in a study of blood T cell repertoires in COVID-19. Profiling relied on immunoSEQ multiplex PCR, and the TCRdb table lists in-frame clones only, not all of them. The repertoire consists of almost 300,000 clones, with around nine tenths occurring once and the leading ten covering over 8.5%. The sample taken for sequencing was peripheral blood. The receptors come from a woman aged 30 to 39 with COVID-19, enrolled during active disease. Each CDR3 is given with its conserved first and last residue. The order of the fields is D gene, clone size, V gene, J gene, CDR3 protein, CDR3 DNA. A D gene is named only where the DNA matches it firmly. Clone sizes are given selectively: once, few, many, or a class where the clone is expanded.

d_call: NA
clone_size: NA
v_call: TRBV7-9
j_call: TRBJ1-1
cdr3_aa: CASSLTQENTEAFF
cdr3_nt: TGTGCCAGCAGCTTGACGCAGGAGAACACTGAAGCTTTCTTT

d_call: NA
clone_size: NA
v_call: TRBV10-2
j_call: TRBJ2-5
cdr3_aa: CASSEFRQETQYF
cdr3_nt: TGCGCCAGCAGTGAGTTTAGACAAGAGACCCAGTACTTC

d_call: TRBD2
clone_size: NA
v_call: TRBV19
j_call: TRBJ2-1
cdr3_aa: CASSIRGGLSEQFF
cdr3_nt: TGTGCCAGTAGTATACGGGGGGGCCTGAGTGAGCAGTTCTTC

d_call: NA
clone_size: once
v_call: TRBV3-1/TRBV3-2
j_call: TRBJ2-1
cdr3_aa: CASSQAQGTKQFF
cdr3_nt: TGTGCCAGCAGCCAAGCGCAGGGGACAAAGCAGTTCTTC

d_call: NA
clone_size: NA
v_call: TRBV2
j_call: TRBJ1-1
cdr3_aa: CASSGRGEAFF
cdr3_nt: TGTGCCAGCAGTGGGAGGGGTGAAGCTTTCTTT

d_call: NA
clone_size: NA
v_call: TRBV28
j_call: TRBJ1-5
cdr3_aa: CASSLGGDPNQPQHF
cdr3_nt: TGTGCCAGCAGTTTGGGGGGGGATCCCAATCAGCCCCAGCATTTT

d_call: TRBD1
clone_size: NA
v_call: TRBV5-1
j_call: TRBJ2-5
cdr3_aa: CASSLATGYETQYF
cdr3_nt: TGCGCCAGCAGCTTGGCGACAGGGTATGAGACCCAGTACTTC

d_call: NA
clone_size: NA
v_call: TRBV29-1
j_call: TRBJ2-1
cdr3_aa: CSVPTPNEQFF
cdr3_nt: TGCAGCGTTCCCACTCCCAATGAGCAGTTCTTC

d_call: NA
clone_size: NA
v_call: TRBV3-1/TRBV3-2
j_call: TRBJ1-2
cdr3_aa: CASSQDRVGYGYTF
cdr3_nt: TGTGCCAGCAGCCAAGACAGGGTAGGGTATGGCTACACCTTC

d_call: NA
clone_size: once
v_call: TRBV28
j_call: TRBJ1-4
cdr3_aa: CASSLTGRGTNEKLFF
cdr3_nt: TGTGCCAGCAGTCTGACCGGGAGGGGAACTAATGAAAAACTGTTTTTT

d_call: NA
clone_size: NA
v_call: TRBV11-3
j_call: TRBJ2-1
cdr3_aa: CASSQVSYNEQFF
cdr3_nt: TGTGCCAGCAGCCAGGTGAGCTACAATGAGCAGTTCTTC

d_call: TRBD1
clone_size: NA
v_call: TRBV30
j_call: TRBJ2-5
cdr3_aa: CAWSATGVETQYF
cdr3_nt: TGTGCCTGGAGCGCAACAGGGGTTGAGACCCAGTACTTC

d_call: NA
clone_size: once
v_call: TRBV28
j_call: TRBJ1-6
cdr3_aa: CAIAGSGSYNSPLHF
cdr3_nt: TGTGCCATCGCCGGGAGTGGATCCTATAATTCACCCCTCCACTTT

d_call: NA
clone_size: NA
v_call: TRBV29-1
j_call: TRBJ2-1
cdr3_aa: CSVRGILNEQFF
cdr3_nt: TGCAGCGTCCGCGGGATCCTCAATGAGCAGTTCTTC

d_call: TRBD1
clone_size: NA
v_call: TRBV7-2
j_call: TRBJ2-2
cdr3_aa: CASRNDRVSNTGELFF
cdr3_nt: TGTGCCAGCAGGAACGACAGGGTCTCGAACACCGGGGAGCTGTTTTTT

d_call: NA
clone_size: NA
v_call: TRBV6-5
j_call: TRBJ2-1
cdr3_aa: CASRVTRNEQFF
cdr3_nt: TGTGCCAGCAGGGTAACGCGGAATGAGCAGTTCTTC

d_call: NA
clone_size: once
v_call: TRBV14
j_call: TRBJ2-1
cdr3_aa: CASSSRDFSYNEQFF
cdr3_nt: TGTGCCAGCAGCTCCCGGGACTTTTCCTACAATGAGCAGTTCTTC

d_call: NA
clone_size: few
v_call: TRBV7-9
j_call: TRBJ1-2
cdr3_aa: CASTGRGNGYTF
cdr3_nt: TGTGCCAGCACCGGCAGGGGAAATGGCTACACCTTC

d_call: NA
clone_size: NA
v_call: TRBV6-5
j_call: TRBJ1-1
cdr3_aa: CATTSSGSTEAFF
cdr3_nt: TGTGCCACCACATCATCAGGTTCCACTGAAGCTTTCTTT

d_call: TRBD1
clone_size: NA
v_call: TRBV6-5
j_call: TRBJ1-2
cdr3_aa: CASSSTGFGDGYTF
cdr3_nt: TGTGCCAGCAGTTCGACAGGGTTTGGGGATGGCTACACCTTC

d_call: NA
clone_size: NA
v_call: TRBV19
j_call: TRBJ1-1
cdr3_aa: CASKDFTDYTEAFF
cdr3_nt: TGTGCCAGTAAGGATTTCACCGACTACACTGAAGCTTTCTTT

d_call: TRBD1
clone_size: NA
v_call: TRBV29-1
j_call: TRBJ1-2
cdr3_aa: CSVGQESYGYTF
cdr3_nt: TGCAGCGTCGGACAGGAATCTTATGGCTACACCTTC

d_call: TRBD1
clone_size: few
v_call: TRBV5-1
j_call: TRBJ2-3
cdr3_aa: CASSSGQGQGDTQYF
cdr3_nt: TGCGCCAGCAGCTCCGGACAGGGGCAAGGAGATACGCAGTATTTT

d_call: TRBD1
clone_size: NA
v_call: TRBV29-1
j_call: TRBJ2-7
cdr3_aa: CSARREPTGIDEQYF
cdr3_nt: TGCAGCGCCCGACGGGAACCGACAGGGATAGACGAGCAGTACTTC

d_call: NA
clone_size: NA
v_call: TRBV5-8
j_call: TRBJ1-5
cdr3_aa: CASSLAGLRYSNQPQHF
cdr3_nt: TGTGCCAGCAGCTTGGCGGGGTTACGCTATAGCAATCAGCCCCAGCATTTT

d_call: TRBD1
clone_size: NA
v_call: TRBV29-1
j_call: TRBJ2-7
cdr3_aa: CSVSTGTVYEQYF
cdr3_nt: TGCAGCGTTTCAACGGGGACAGTCTACGAGCAGTACTTC

d_call: NA
clone_size: NA
v_call: TRBV5-6
j_call: TRBJ2-5
cdr3_aa: CASSDPRDILQETQYF
cdr3_nt: TGTGCCAGCAGCGATCCCCGGGACATACTCCAAGAGACCCAGTACTTC

d_call: NA
clone_size: NA
v_call: TRBV19
j_call: TRBJ2-7
cdr3_aa: CASSIASGQYEQYF
cdr3_nt: TGTGCCAGTAGTATCGCTTCAGGACAGTACGAGCAGTACTTC

d_call: TRBD1
clone_size: NA
v_call: TRBV10-1
j_call: TRBJ2-1
cdr3_aa: CASLTGTEQFF
cdr3_nt: TGCGCCAGCCTGACAGGGACTGAGCAGTTCTTC

d_call: NA
clone_size: NA
v_call: TRBV12-3/TRBV12-4
j_call: TRBJ1-1
cdr3_aa: CASSFRGTTGAFF
cdr3_nt: TGTGCCAGCAGTTTTCGTGGCACCACGGGGGCTTTCTTT

d_call: NA
clone_size: NA
v_call: TRBV21-1
j_call: TRBJ2-7
cdr3_aa: CASRVDYEAYEQYF
cdr3_nt: TGTGCCAGCAGGGTTGACTACGAAGCCTACGAGCAGTACTTC

d_call: NA
clone_size: NA
v_call: TRBV18
j_call: TRBJ2-1
cdr3_aa: CASSPYEGRTALVSNEQFF
cdr3_nt: TGTGCCAGCTCACCCTACGAGGGGAGGACGGCCCTTGTATCCAATGAGCAGTTCTTC

d_call: NA
clone_size: NA
v_call: TRBV3-1/TRBV3-2
j_call: TRBJ1-6
cdr3_aa: CASSQEAPSSYNSPLHF
cdr3_nt: TGTGCCAGCAGCCAAGAAGCACCGAGCTCCTATAATTCACCCCTCCACTTT

d_call: NA
clone_size: NA
v_call: TRBV27
j_call: TRBJ1-4
cdr3_aa: CASSVAGGNEKLFF
cdr3_nt: TGTGCCAGCAGCGTGGCCGGGGGGAATGAAAAACTGTTTTTT

d_call: TRBD1
clone_size: NA
v_call: TRBV7-2
j_call: TRBJ2-3
cdr3_aa: CASREPTGDVSDTQYF
cdr3_nt: TGTGCCAGCAGGGAACCGACAGGGGATGTTTCAGATACGCAGTATTTT

d_call: TRBD1
clone_size: NA
v_call: TRBV5-1
j_call: TRBJ2-7
cdr3_aa: CASSLDRGAGEQYF
cdr3_nt: TGCGCCAGCAGCTTGGACAGGGGAGCAGGGGAGCAGTACTTC

d_call: NA
clone_size: NA
v_call: TRBV15
j_call: TRBJ2-1
cdr3_aa: CATSRDTLPSPNEQFF
cdr3_nt: TGTGCCACCAGCAGAGATACTTTGCCTAGCCCCAATGAGCAGTTCTTC

d_call: NA
clone_size: NA
v_call: TRBV4-1
j_call: TRBJ2-2
cdr3_aa: CASSQARLNTGELFF
cdr3_nt: TGCGCCAGCAGCCAAGCTCGGTTGAACACCGGGGAGCTGTTTTTT

d_call: NA
clone_size: NA
v_call: TRBV6-5
j_call: TRBJ1-1
cdr3_aa: CASSYAGQLWNTEAFF
cdr3_nt: TGTGCCAGCAGTTACGCCGGACAGCTTTGGAACACTGAAGCTTTCTTT

d_call: NA
clone_size: NA
v_call: TRBV6-6
j_call: TRBJ1-1
cdr3_aa: CASSTTGEAFF
cdr3_nt: TGTGCCAGCAGCACCACGGGGGAGGCTTTCTTT

d_call: NA
clone_size: NA
v_call: TRBV5-6
j_call: TRBJ1-2
cdr3_aa: CASSPGRERGYTF
cdr3_nt: TGTGCCAGCAGCCCGGGTCGGGAAAGGGGCTACACCTTC

d_call: TRBD1
clone_size: NA
v_call: TRBV5-6
j_call: TRBJ1-4
cdr3_aa: CASSLAGQGWPNEKLFF
cdr3_nt: TGTGCCAGCAGCTTGGCCGGACAGGGGTGGCCTAATGAAAAACTGTTTTTT

d_call: NA
clone_size: NA
v_call: TRBV6-5
j_call: TRBJ2-5
cdr3_aa: CASSYPTGGQETQYF
cdr3_nt: TGTGCCAGCAGTTACCCCACCGGAGGGCAAGAGACCCAGTACTTC

d_call: TRBD1
clone_size: NA
v_call: TRBV19
j_call: TRBJ1-5
cdr3_aa: CASTIGRLGQGNSNQPQHF
cdr3_nt: TGTGCCAGTACCATTGGGAGGTTGGGACAGGGAAATAGCAATCAGCCCCAGCATTTT

d_call: TRBD1
clone_size: NA
v_call: TRBV11-3
j_call: TRBJ2-5
cdr3_aa: CASSSGQGKQETQYF
cdr3_nt: TGTGCCAGCAGCTCCGGACAGGGGAAACAAGAGACCCAGTACTTC

d_call: TRBD1
clone_size: once
v_call: TRBV11-2
j_call: TRBJ1-2
cdr3_aa: CASSLVGQGYLYGYTF
cdr3_nt: TGTGCCAGCAGCTTAGTCGGACAGGGCTACCTCTATGGCTACACCTTC

d_call: TRBD1
clone_size: NA
v_call: TRBV3-1/TRBV3-2
j_call: TRBJ2-7
cdr3_aa: CASSSTGTGKGYEQYF
cdr3_nt: TGTGCCAGCAGCTCTACCGGGACAGGGAAAGGCTACGAGCAGTACTTC

d_call: NA
clone_size: NA
v_call: TRBV12-3/TRBV12-4
j_call: TRBJ2-7
cdr3_aa: CASSLERGYEQYF
cdr3_nt: TGTGCCAGCAGTTTGGAGCGCGGCTACGAGCAGTACTTC

d_call: TRBD1
clone_size: NA
v_call: TRBV27
j_call: TRBJ1-2
cdr3_aa: CASRRNTNRGYYGYTF
cdr3_nt: TGTGCCAGCAGACGAAACACAAACAGGGGGTACTATGGCTACACCTTC

d_call: NA
clone_size: NA
v_call: TRBV28
j_call: TRBJ1-4
cdr3_aa: CASSHLRDKDEKLFF
cdr3_nt: TGTGCCAGCAGTCACCTCCGGGACAAGGATGAAAAACTGTTTTTT

d_call: TRBD1
clone_size: few
v_call: TRBV12-3/TRBV12-4
j_call: TRBJ1-2
cdr3_aa: CASSRDRVYGYTF
cdr3_nt: TGTGCCAGCAGTAGGGACAGGGTGTATGGCTACACCTTC

d_call: NA
clone_size: NA
v_call: TRBV29-1
j_call: TRBJ1-2
cdr3_aa: CSVVLGDYGYTF
cdr3_nt: TGCAGCGTTGTTTTAGGGGACTATGGCTACACCTTC